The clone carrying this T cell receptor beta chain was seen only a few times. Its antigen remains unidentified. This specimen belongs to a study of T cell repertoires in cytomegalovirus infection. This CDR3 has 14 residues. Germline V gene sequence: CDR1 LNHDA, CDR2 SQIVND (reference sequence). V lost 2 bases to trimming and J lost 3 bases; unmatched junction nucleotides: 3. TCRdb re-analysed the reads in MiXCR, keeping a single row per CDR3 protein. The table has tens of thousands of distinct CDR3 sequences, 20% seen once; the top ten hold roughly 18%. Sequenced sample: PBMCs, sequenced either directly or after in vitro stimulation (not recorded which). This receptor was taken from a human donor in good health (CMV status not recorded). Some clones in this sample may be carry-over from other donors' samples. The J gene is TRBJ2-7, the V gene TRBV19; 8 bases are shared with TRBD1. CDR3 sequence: CASSIRTGIYEQYF. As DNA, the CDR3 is TGTGCCAGTAGTATAAGGACAGGGATCTACGAGCAGTACTTC.